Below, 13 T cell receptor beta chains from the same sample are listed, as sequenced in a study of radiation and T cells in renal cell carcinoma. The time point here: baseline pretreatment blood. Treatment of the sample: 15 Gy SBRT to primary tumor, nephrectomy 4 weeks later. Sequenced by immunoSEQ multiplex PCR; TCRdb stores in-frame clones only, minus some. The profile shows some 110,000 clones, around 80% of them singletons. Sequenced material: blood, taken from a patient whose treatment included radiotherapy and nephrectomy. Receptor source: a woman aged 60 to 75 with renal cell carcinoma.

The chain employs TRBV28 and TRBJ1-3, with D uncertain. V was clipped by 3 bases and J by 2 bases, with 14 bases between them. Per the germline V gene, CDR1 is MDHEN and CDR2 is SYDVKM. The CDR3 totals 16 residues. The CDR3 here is CASSFIERSAGNTIYF. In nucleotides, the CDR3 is TGTGCCAGCAGTTTTATCGAAAGATCGGCTGGAAACACCATATATTTT.

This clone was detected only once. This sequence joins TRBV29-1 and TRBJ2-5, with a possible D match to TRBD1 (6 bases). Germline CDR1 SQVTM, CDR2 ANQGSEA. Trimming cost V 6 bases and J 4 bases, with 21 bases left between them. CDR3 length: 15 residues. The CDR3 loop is CSVQNQQGMRETQYF. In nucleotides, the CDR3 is TGCAGCGTGCAGAATCAGCAGGGGATGAGAGAGACCCAGTACTTC.

CDR3 in amino acids: CASSLGAGGYNEQFF. Here the CDR3 DNA reads TGTGCCAGCAGTTTAGGGGCGGGAGGTTACAATGAGCAGTTCTTC. The V and J genes are TRBV27 and TRBJ2-1, with 8 bases identical to TRBD2. CDR1 and CDR2 (germline): MNHEY, SMNVEV (reference sequence). The trim removed 2 bases at V and 4 bases at J, leaving 4 bases unmatched. The CDR3 runs to 15 residues.

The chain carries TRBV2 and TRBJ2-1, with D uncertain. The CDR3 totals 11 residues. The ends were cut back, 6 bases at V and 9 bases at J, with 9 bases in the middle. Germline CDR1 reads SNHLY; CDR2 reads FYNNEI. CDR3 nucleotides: TGTGCCAGCAGCCCATCCGGTGAGCAGTTCTTC. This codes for CASSPSGEQFF.

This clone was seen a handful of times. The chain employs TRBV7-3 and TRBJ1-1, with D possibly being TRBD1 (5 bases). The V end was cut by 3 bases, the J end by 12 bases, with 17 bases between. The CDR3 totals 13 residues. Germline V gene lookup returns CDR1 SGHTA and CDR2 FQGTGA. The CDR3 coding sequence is TGTGCCAGCAGCTTGTGGGAGGGCAGGGAGTCTTTCTTT. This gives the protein CASSLWEGRESFF. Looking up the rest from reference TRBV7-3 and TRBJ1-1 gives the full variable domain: GAGVSQTPSNKVTEKGKYVELRCDPISGHTALYWYRQSLGQGPEFLIYFQGTGAADDSGLPNDRFFAVRPEGSVSTLKIQRTERGDSAVYLCASSLWEGRESFFGQGTRLTVV.

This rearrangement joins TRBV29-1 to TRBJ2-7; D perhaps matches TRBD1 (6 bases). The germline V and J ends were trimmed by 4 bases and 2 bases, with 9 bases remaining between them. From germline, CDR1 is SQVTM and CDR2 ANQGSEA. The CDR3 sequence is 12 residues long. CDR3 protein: CSVVWGPYEQYF. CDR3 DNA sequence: TGCAGCGTTGTATGGGGGCCCTACGAGCAGTACTTC.

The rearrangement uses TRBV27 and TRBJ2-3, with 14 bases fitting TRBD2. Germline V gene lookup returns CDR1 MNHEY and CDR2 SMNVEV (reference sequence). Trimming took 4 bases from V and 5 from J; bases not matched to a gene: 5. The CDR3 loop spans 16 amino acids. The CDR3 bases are TGTGCCAGCAGTTCGGTGACTAGCGGGAGGGAAGATACGCAGTATTTT. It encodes CASSSVTSGREDTQYF.

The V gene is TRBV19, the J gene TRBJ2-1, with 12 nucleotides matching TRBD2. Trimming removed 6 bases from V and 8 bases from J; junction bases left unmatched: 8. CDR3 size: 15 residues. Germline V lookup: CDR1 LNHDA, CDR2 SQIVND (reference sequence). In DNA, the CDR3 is TGTGCCAGTAGCCCCGGACTAGCGGGAATTGATGAGCAGTTCTTC. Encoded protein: CASSPGLAGIDEQFF. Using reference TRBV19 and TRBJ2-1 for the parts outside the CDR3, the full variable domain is DGGITQSPKYLFRKEGQNVTLSCEQNLNHDAMYWYRQDPGQGLRLIYYSQIVNDFQKGDIAEGYSVSREKKESFPLTVTSAQKNPTAFYLCASSPGLAGIDEQFFGPGTRLTVL.

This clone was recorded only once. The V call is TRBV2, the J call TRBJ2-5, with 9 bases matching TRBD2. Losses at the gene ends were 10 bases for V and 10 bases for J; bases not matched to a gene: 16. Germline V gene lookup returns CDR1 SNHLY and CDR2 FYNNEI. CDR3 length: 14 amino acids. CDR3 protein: CATHVGLAGLNQYF. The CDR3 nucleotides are TGTGCCACCCATGTGGGGCTAGCGGGACTAAACCAGTACTTC.

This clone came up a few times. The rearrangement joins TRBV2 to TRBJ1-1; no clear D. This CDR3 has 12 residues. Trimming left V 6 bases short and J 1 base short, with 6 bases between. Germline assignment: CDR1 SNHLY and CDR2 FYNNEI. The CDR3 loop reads CASSVGNTEAFF. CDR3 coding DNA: TGTGCCAGCAGCGTCGGGAACACTGAAGCTTTCTTT.

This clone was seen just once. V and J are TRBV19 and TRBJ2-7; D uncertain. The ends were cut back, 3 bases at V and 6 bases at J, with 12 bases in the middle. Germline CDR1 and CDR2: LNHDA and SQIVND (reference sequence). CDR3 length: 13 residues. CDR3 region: CASSMVPRGEQYF. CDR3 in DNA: TGTGCCAGTAGTATGGTCCCTCGAGGCGAGCAGTACTTC.

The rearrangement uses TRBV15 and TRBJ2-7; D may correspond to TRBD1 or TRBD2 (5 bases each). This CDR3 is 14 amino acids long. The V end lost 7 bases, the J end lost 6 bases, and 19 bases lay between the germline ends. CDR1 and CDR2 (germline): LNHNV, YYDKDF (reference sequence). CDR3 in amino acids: CATTPGWQGSEQYF. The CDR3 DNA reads TGTGCCACCACCCCGGGGTGGCAGGGATCCGAGCAGTACTTC.

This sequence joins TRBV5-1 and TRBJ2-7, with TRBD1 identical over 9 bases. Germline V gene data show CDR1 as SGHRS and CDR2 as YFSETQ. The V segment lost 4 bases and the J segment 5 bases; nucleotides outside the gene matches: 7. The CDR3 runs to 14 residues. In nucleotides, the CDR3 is TGCGCCAGCAGCGAACCGGGACAGGGTCACGAGCAGTACTTC. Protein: CASSEPGQGHEQYF.